Detailed here is one T cell receptor (beta chain). The PCR used 60 Vbeta and 13 Jbeta primers. Repertoires were generated with immunoSEQ multiplex PCR, while TCRdb's copy carries only in-frame clones and drops some. The data hold roughly 100,000 clones, with around 74% observed a single time. The data stem from a study of cytomegalovirus exposure and HLA in healthy donors. V shed 0 bases and J 8 bases; nucleotides not matched to a gene: 10. Germline loops: CDR1 MNHNS, CDR2 SASEGT. CDR3 length equals 16 residues. The receptor comes from a woman between 40 and 55 years old in good health and CMV-seropositive. The chain links TRBV6-1 to TRBJ2-1, with TRBD1 identical over 7 bases. Specimen: PBMCs. This CDR3 is CASSEAANPGGYEQFF. For the CDR3, the DNA is TGTGCCAGCAGTGAAGCGGCTAACCCAGGGGGTTATGAGCAGTTCTTC.